Shown below are 15 T cell receptor beta chains from a single sample sequenced in a study of identical twins. Using its own MiXCR run on the 5' RACE reads, TCRdb lists one record per CDR3 protein. The sample lists 640,000 or so distinct CDR3 sequences; 6.1% were seen once. Material: naive T cells sorted from blood. Receptors originate from a man aged 18 to 30 in good health.

The V gene is TRBV5-1, the J gene TRBJ2-1, with D possibly being TRBD2 (6 bases). Per the germline V gene, CDR1 is SGHRS and CDR2 is YFSETQ. With 1 base removed from V and 5 bases from J, the gap between germline ends came to 13 bases. The CDR3 has 15 residues. CDR3 sequence reads: CASSLRDGGDNEQFF. The CDR3, as DNA: TGCGCCAGCAGCTTGAGGGACGGGGGAGACAATGAGCAGTTCTTC.

At least ten counts were recorded for this clonotype. V usage is TRBV4-3 and J usage is TRBJ2-3; 9 positions agree with TRBD2. The germline V gene encodes CDR1 LGHNA and CDR2 YSLEER. V shed 4 bases and J 6 bases; nucleotides not matched to a gene: 14. This CDR3 region has 17 residues. The CDR3 bases are TGCGCCAGCAGCCTCAGCCAAATAGCGGGAGTCGGCGATACGCAGTATTTT. This codes for CASSLSQIAGVGDTQYF.

This clonotype was observed at least ten times. At one of its ends the junction is not consistent with the germline gene, which may arise from a read error. The chain recombines TRBV27 with TRBJ2-3; 7 nucleotides match TRBD2. The V gene's germline CDR1 is MNHEY and CDR2 SMNVEV (reference sequence). CDR3 size: 12 residues. The CDR3 nucleotides read TGTGCCAGCAGTTATGGACTAGATACTCAGTATTTT. Translated: CASSYGLDTQYF.

This clonotype has ten or more counts. The chain uses TRBV5-1 and TRBJ2-7; D might be TRBD2 (5 bases). The CDR3 consists of 14 residues. Trimming took off 2 bases at V and 2 bases at J, with 11 bases between the two ends. Germline V gene sequence: CDR1 SGHRS, CDR2 YFSETQ. CDR3 nucleotides: TGCGCCAGCAGCTTCGGCAGCGGTACCTACGAGCAGTACTTC. Its protein product is CASSFGSGTYEQYF.

This clonotype was counted ten times or more. The chain couples TRBV6-5 to TRBJ1-1; 8 bases fit TRBD1. The CDR3 is 17 amino acids. Germline CDR1 reads MNHEY; CDR2 reads SVGAGI. The V gene end was trimmed by 0 bases and the J gene end by 6 bases; junction bases not matched to a gene: 12. In DNA, the CDR3 is TGTGCCAGCAGTTACTCATTTCAGGGGGCCATCGAGCCTGAAGCTTTCTTT. It yields the protein CASSYSFQGAIEPEAFF.

The chain carries TRBV20-1 and TRBJ2-5; 12 positions agree with TRBD1. J lost 1 base, V lost 1 base, and 13 bases had no gene match. Per germline, CDR1 DFQATT and CDR2 SNEGSKA (reference sequence). The CDR3 is made up of 19 amino acids. The CDR3 sequence is CSARGEGTGGLWVQETQYF. The CDR3 DNA is TGCAGTGCTAGAGGGGAGGGGACAGGGGGCCTTTGGGTCCAAGAGACCCAGTACTTC.

This clonotype was counted only a few times. The chain is built from TRBV20-1 and TRBJ2-1; D possibly corresponds to TRBD2 (6 bases). This CDR3 comprises 12 residues. From germline, CDR1 is DFQATT and CDR2 SNEGSKA (reference sequence). V was pared by 7 bases and J by 6 bases, with 13 bases between. CDR3 sequence: CSGPMRGNEQFF. For the CDR3, the DNA is TGCAGTGGGCCTATGCGGGGCAATGAGCAGTTCTTC.

V gene TRBV2 combines with J gene TRBJ2-7; D is perhaps TRBD2 (6 bases). This CDR3 has 14 residues. Trimming removed 6 bases at V and 0 bases at J, with 12 bases between. In germline, CDR1 is SNHLY, CDR2 FYNNEI. The CDR3 is CASSWGDGSYEQYV. The CDR3 nucleotides are TGTGCCAGCAGCTGGGGGGACGGCTCCTACGAGCAGTACGTC.

CDR3 loop: CASSPVTSGSNEQFF. Written as DNA, the CDR3 is TGTGCCAGCAGCCCCGTGACTAGCGGGAGTAATGAGCAGTTCTTC. V is TRBV6-2 or TRBV6-3 and J is TRBJ2-1; TRBD2 agrees at 12 bases. The V segment lost 6 bases and the J segment 7 bases; nucleotides outside the gene matches: 7. The CDR3 sequence is 15 residues long. Germline CDR1 is MNHEY and CDR2 is SVGEGT.

This chain links TRBV28 with TRBJ2-7; 10 bases line up with TRBD2. V gave up 3 bases and J gave up 3 bases; unmatched junction bases: 8. Looked up from germline, CDR1 is MDHEN and CDR2 is SYDVKM. This CDR3 spans 16 amino acids. The CDR3 nucleotides are TGTGCCAGCAGTTTTGGGTTTACTAGCGGGATCTACGAGCAGTACTTC. Its protein product is CASSFGFTSGIYEQYF.

Only a few counts were recorded for this clonotype. The chain has TRBV2 and TRBJ2-7, with 11 positions matching TRBD2. Trimming cost V 11 bases and J 7 bases; bases outside gene matches: 13. In germline, CDR1 is SNHLY, CDR2 FYNNEI. The CDR3 has 14 amino acids. The CDR3 spells CAGSTGTSGLEQYF. In DNA, the CDR3 is TGTGCCGGATCTACCGGGACTAGCGGCTTGGAGCAGTACTTC.

This chain connects TRBV27 to TRBJ1-1, with 10 positions matching TRBD1. The CDR3 consists of 16 residues. The J segment lost 3 bases and the V segment lost 7 bases, leaving 11 bases of the junction unmatched. CDR1 MNHEY and CDR2 SMNVEV come from the germline V gene (reference sequence). CDR3 DNA: TGTGCCAGCACCGCGTTCGTGGGACAGGGGTACACTGAAGCTTTCTTT. This gives the protein CASTAFVGQGYTEAFF.

This clonotype has a count of ten or more. The V call is TRBV12-3 or TRBV12-4, the J call TRBJ1-1; perhaps TRBD1 as D (5 bases). This CDR3 contains 14 residues. V lost 6 bases to trimming and J lost 6 bases, with 17 bases between them. The CDR3 DNA follows: TGTGCCAGCAGCCGGACGTCAATGGGGGCTGAAGCTTTCTTT. Its protein product is CASSRTSMGAEAFF.

At least ten counts were recorded for this clonotype. V is TRBV15 and J is TRBJ2-1, with 9 bases aligning to TRBD1. Germline V gene data show CDR1 as LNHNV and CDR2 as YYDKDF (reference sequence). The ends lost 5 bases at V and 7 bases at J; junction bases unmatched: 9. This CDR3 has 15 amino acids. Written as DNA, the CDR3 is TGTGCCACCAGCTCCCGGACAGGGGCGTGGAATGAGCAGTTCTTC. This gives the protein CATSSRTGAWNEQFF.

This clonotype has ten or more counts. V usage is TRBV20-1 and J usage is TRBJ2-1; possible D gene TRBD2, 5 bases. This CDR3 spans 15 amino acids. The germline gives CDR1 DFQATT, CDR2 SNEGSKA (reference sequence). The germline V and J ends were trimmed by 6 bases and 0 bases, with 15 bases remaining between them. CDR3 sequence (DNA): TGCAGTGCCAAAAGCGGATTGCGCTCCTACAATGAGCAGTTCTTC. This gives the protein CSAKSGLRSYNEQFF.